Listed below are T cell receptor beta chains from one sample, sequenced in a study of blood T cells in healthy people across ages. TCRdb fed the 5' RACE reads into MiXCR, producing one record per CDR3 protein. The sample lists roughly 1.6 million distinct CDR3 sequences, 34% occurring once. The sequenced material came from blood. The receptors were sampled from a woman aged 25 to 45 in good health. CDR3s include the opening cysteine and the closing phenylalanine or tryptophan. D genes are given only for firm matches. Clone size is not always given. Where it is, it says once, few, many or a class for expanded clones.

V: TRBV29-1; J: TRBJ2-1; size: NA; D: TRBD2; DNA: TGCAGCGTTGAAGATCTGTCTAGCGGGAGGTCCTACAATGAGCAGTTCTTC; CDR3: CSVEDLSSGRSYNEQFF
V: TRBV6-5; J: TRBJ2-1; size: NA; D: NA; DNA: TGTGCCAGCAGTCGGACAGTGGACAATGAGCAGTTCTTC; CDR3: CASSRTVDNEQFF
V: TRBV27; J: TRBJ2-2; size: NA; D: NA; DNA: TGTGCCAGCAGGGGCCAGGGAGGAACCGGGGAGCTGTTTTTT; CDR3: CASRGQGGTGELFF
V: TRBV20-1; J: TRBJ2-3; size: NA; D: TRBD2; DNA: TGCAGTGCTAGACTCACTAGCGCAGATACGCAGTATTTT; CDR3: CSARLTSADTQYF
V: TRBV10-3; J: TRBJ2-1; size: NA; D: TRBD2; DNA: TGTGCCATCAGCCCTCCGTCTGGGGGGAGCGGGAGGGTCAACAATGAGCAGTTCTTC; CDR3: CAISPPSGGSGRVNNEQFF
V: TRBV27; J: TRBJ2-7; size: few; D: NA; DNA: TGTGCCAGCAGTTTCTCATATACAGGGTTCGAGCAGTACTTC; CDR3: CASSFSYTGFEQYF
V: TRBV6-5; J: TRBJ2-3; size: NA; D: TRBD1; DNA: TGTGCCAGCAGAACGGGACAGGTCCGGGGCACAGATACGCAGTATTTT; CDR3: CASRTGQVRGTDTQYF
V: TRBV7-9; J: TRBJ2-3; size: few; D: TRBD1; DNA: TGTGCCAGCAGCTTAGTGACCGGGACAGGGGGACCAGATACGCAGTATTTT; CDR3: CASSLVTGTGGPDTQYF
V: TRBV4-1; J: TRBJ1-5; size: few; D: NA; DNA: TGTGCCAGCAGCCAAGATACGAGTCTTGGGCAGCCCCAGCATTTT; CDR3: CASSQDTSLGQPQHF
V: TRBV6-2/TRBV6-3; J: TRBJ2-1; size: few; D: TRBD2; DNA: TGTGCCAGCAGCATCCAGACTAGCGGGAGTAATGAGCAGTTCTTC; CDR3: CASSIQTSGSNEQFF
V: TRBV20-1; J: TRBJ2-7; size: once; D: TRBD2; DNA: TGCAGTGCTAGCTTCGGGGGGGCAGGGGAGCGGTACTTC; CDR3: CSASFGGAGERYF
V: TRBV4-2; J: TRBJ2-3; size: NA; D: TRBD2; DNA: TGTGCCAGCAGCCAATCGCCGGGACTAGCGGGTCGCACAGATACGCAGTATTTT; CDR3: CASSQSPGLAGRTDTQYF
V: TRBV14; J: TRBJ2-6; size: NA; D: NA; DNA: TGTGCCAGCAGCCAGCACTCTGGGGCCAACGTCCTGACTTTC; CDR3: CASSQHSGANVLTF
V: TRBV12-3/TRBV12-4; J: TRBJ1-5; size: once; D: NA; DNA: TGTGCCAGCAGTCATGGTGGGAACAATCAGCCCCAGCATTTT; CDR3: CASSHGGNNQPQHF
V: TRBV28; J: TRBJ2-7; size: NA; D: TRBD2; DNA: TGTGCCAGCTCCGGGACTAGCGGGAGGGCCGGGTACGAGCAGTACTTC; CDR3: CASSGTSGRAGYEQYF
V: TRBV7-9; J: TRBJ2-1; size: NA; D: NA; DNA: TGTGCCAGCAGCTTAGGGGGACTCCTCGGCAATGAGCAGTTCTTC; CDR3: CASSLGGLLGNEQFF
V: TRBV20-1; J: TRBJ2-5; size: NA; D: NA; DNA: TGCAGTGCTAGAGATTCGGGGCCAGGCAGGGAGACCCAGTACTTC; CDR3: CSARDSGPGRETQYF
V: TRBV10-3; J: TRBJ2-3; size: few; D: NA; DNA: TGTGCCATCGGGCCTGCGGCCCCCGGCACAGATACGCAGTATTTT; CDR3: CAIGPAAPGTDTQYF
V: TRBV28; J: TRBJ1-1; size: few; D: NA; DNA: TGTGCCAGCGAAAAGGGGGGGCTGAACACTGAAGCTTTCTTT; CDR3: CASEKGGLNTEAFF
V: TRBV3-1; J: TRBJ2-1; size: NA; D: TRBD1; DNA: TGTGCCGGCAGGCGACAGGGAATAGGCTACAATGAGCAGTTCTTC; CDR3: CAGRRQGIGYNEQFF
V: TRBV27; J: TRBJ2-1; size: NA; D: NA; DNA: TGTGCCAGCAGTTTTCAGCTAGAAGGGTACAATGAGCAGTTCTTC; CDR3: CASSFQLEGYNEQFF
V: TRBV11-2; J: TRBJ1-5; size: NA; D: TRBD1; DNA: TGTGCCAGCAGCCATACAGGGGTTGGCCAGCCCCAGCATTTT; CDR3: CASSHTGVGQPQHF
V: TRBV20-1; J: TRBJ2-7; size: few; D: TRBD1; DNA: TGCAGTGCTAGCGGGCCAGGGGGTACTTCCTACGAGCAGTACTTC; CDR3: CSASGPGGTSYEQYF
V: TRBV27; J: TRBJ2-5; size: NA; D: TRBD2; DNA: TGTGCCAGCAGCTTGATTAGCGGGAGGGCCTCAGAGACCCAGTACTTC; CDR3: CASSLISGRASETQYF
V: TRBV5-1; J: TRBJ2-3; size: many; D: NA; DNA: TGCGCCAGCAGTTCTCTAGAGACCACGCAGTATTTT; CDR3: CASSSLETTQYF
V: TRBV15; J: TRBJ2-1; size: NA; D: NA; DNA: TGTGCCACCAGCAGAGATCGGGCGGGTAGGTTGAATGAGCAGTTCTTC; CDR3: CATSRDRAGRLNEQFF
V: TRBV9; J: TRBJ2-3; size: few; D: NA; DNA: TGTGCCAGCAGCGTAGTGGTCGGAAGGGCAGATACGCAGTATTTT; CDR3: CASSVVVGRADTQYF
V: TRBV27; J: TRBJ1-1; size: NA; D: NA; DNA: TGTGCCAGCAGTTTATCGATTCTCACTGAAGCTTTCTTT; CDR3: CASSLSILTEAFF
V: TRBV25-1; J: TRBJ2-7; size: NA; D: NA; DNA: TGTGCCAGCAGTGAGGGGCTCCAATACGAGCAGTACTTC; CDR3: CASSEGLQYEQYF
V: TRBV7-8; J: TRBJ1-5; size: NA; D: NA; DNA: TGTGCCAGCAGCTTGCGACAGGATAGCAATCAGCCCCAGCATTTT; CDR3: CASSLRQDSNQPQHF
V: TRBV20-1; J: TRBJ1-1; size: NA; D: NA; DNA: TGCAGTGCTCCTACGGCCAGGCACGCGGACACTGAAGCTTTCTTT; CDR3: CSAPTARHADTEAFF
V: TRBV20-1; J: TRBJ2-2; size: NA; D: TRBD1; DNA: TGCAGTGCTACCCGGGACAGGGGTTTGGGCGGGGAGCTGTTTTTT; CDR3: CSATRDRGLGGELFF
V: TRBV5-1; J: TRBJ2-5; size: NA; D: NA; DNA: TGCGCCAGCAGCTCCGGGACTACAGGGCGAGAGACCCAGTACTTC; CDR3: CASSSGTTGRETQYF
V: TRBV20-1; J: TRBJ2-1; size: NA; D: TRBD2; DNA: TGCAGTGCTAGTATTGGGAGGGTGAATGAGCAGTTCTTC; CDR3: CSASIGRVNEQFF
V: TRBV18; J: TRBJ1-6; size: NA; D: NA; DNA: TGTGCCAGCTCACCGGACAGTCGCAATTCACCCCTCCACTTT; CDR3: CASSPDSRNSPLHF